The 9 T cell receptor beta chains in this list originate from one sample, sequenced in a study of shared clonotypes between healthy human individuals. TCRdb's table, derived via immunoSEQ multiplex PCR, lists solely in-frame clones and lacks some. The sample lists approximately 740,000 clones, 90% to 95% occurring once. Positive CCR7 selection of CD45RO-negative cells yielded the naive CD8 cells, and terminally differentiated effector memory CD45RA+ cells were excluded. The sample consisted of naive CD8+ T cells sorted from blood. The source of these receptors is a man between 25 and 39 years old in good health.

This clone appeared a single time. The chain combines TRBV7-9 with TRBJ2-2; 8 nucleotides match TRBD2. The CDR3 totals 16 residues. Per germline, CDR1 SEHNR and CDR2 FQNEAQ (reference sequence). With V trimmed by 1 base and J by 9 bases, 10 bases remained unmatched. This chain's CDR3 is CASSLVGSGNTRELFF. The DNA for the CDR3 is TGTGCCAGCAGCTTAGTTGGTAGCGGGAATACCCGGGAGCTGTTTTTT.

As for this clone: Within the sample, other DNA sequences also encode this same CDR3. The CDR3 DNA reads as TGTGCCAGCAGTTTCGCGGGCAATCAGCCCCAGCATTTT. Translating gives CASSFAGNQPQHF. This chain connects TRBV27 to TRBJ1-5, with D unresolved. V gave up 3 bases and J gave up 2 bases, with 5 bases separating them. The CDR3 has 13 amino acids. CDR1 is MNHEY, CDR2 SMNVEV, per germline (reference sequence).

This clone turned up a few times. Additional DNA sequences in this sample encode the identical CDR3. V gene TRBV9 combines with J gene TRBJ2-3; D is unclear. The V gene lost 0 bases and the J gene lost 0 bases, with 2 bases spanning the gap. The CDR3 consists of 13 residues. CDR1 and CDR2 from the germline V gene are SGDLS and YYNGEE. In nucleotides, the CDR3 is TGTGCCAGCAGCGTAGTTAGCACAGATACGCAGTATTTT. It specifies CASSVVSTDTQYF.

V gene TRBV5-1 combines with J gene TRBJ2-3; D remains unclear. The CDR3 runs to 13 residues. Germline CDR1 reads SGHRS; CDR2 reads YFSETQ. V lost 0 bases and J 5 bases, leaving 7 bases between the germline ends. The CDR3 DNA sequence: TGCGCCAGCAGCTTGGACAGACTAGATACGCAGTATTTT. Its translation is CASSLDRLDTQYF.

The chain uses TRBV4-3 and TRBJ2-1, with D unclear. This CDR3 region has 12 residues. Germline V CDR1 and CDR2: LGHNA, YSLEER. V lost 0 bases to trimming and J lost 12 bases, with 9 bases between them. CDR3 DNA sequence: TGCGCCAGCAGCCAAGATGGCGCGTTGCAGTTCTTC. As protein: CASSQDGALQFF.

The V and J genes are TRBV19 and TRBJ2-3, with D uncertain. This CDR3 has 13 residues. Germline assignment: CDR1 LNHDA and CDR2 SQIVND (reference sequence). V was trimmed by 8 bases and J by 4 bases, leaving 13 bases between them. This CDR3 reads CASQTSPADTQYF. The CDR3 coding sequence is TGTGCCAGTCAAACTTCTCCGGCAGATACGCAGTATTTT.

The CDR3 DNA reads as TGTGCCAGCAGCGTAGCCGAGAACGGCGTTAGCACAGATACGCAGTATTTT. Its protein product is CASSVAENGVSTDTQYF. The chain couples TRBV9 to TRBJ2-3, with D unclear. Germline lookup yields CDR1 SGDLS and CDR2 YYNGEE. Trimming cost V 0 bases and J 0 bases, with 14 bases left between them. The CDR3 runs to 17 residues.

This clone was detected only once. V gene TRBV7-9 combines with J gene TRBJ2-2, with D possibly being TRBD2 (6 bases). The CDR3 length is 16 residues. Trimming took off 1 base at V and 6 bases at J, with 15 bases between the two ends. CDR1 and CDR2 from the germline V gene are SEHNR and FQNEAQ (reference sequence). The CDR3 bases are TGTGCCAGCAGCTTAGGTGGAAGCGGGTTGGCCGGGGAGCTGTTTTTT. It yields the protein CASSLGGSGLAGELFF.

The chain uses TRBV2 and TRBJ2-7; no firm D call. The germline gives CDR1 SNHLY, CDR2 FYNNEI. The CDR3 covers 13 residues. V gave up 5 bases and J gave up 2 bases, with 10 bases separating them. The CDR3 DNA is TGTGCCAGCAGTTCTGGGCCGACCTACGAGCAGTACTTC. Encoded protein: CASSSGPTYEQYF.